The 7 T cell receptor beta chains in this list originate from one sample, sequenced in a study of blood T cell repertoires in COVID-19. Assay used: immunoSEQ multiplex PCR; TCRdb lists only in-frame clones, some missing. Counted here are 470,000 or so clones, 80% to 90% occurring once; the ten biggest clones make up under 4%. Source material: peripheral blood. The receptors stem from a human donor in a cohort sampled during active COVID-19.

The chain joins TRBV4-3 to TRBJ2-7; 13 nucleotides agree with TRBD2. The V gene's germline CDR1 is LGHNA and CDR2 YSLEER. This CDR3 is 17 amino acids long. J lost 2 bases, V lost 3 bases, and 7 bases had no gene match. CDR3 DNA sequence: TGCGCCAGCAGCCAGTTCTACGGGACTAGCGGGGCCTACGAGCAGTACTTC. Its translation is CASSQFYGTSGAYEQYF.

The rearrangement uses TRBV30 and TRBJ1-2; 7 bases agree with TRBD1. Trimming removed 6 bases from V and 7 bases from J; junction bases left unmatched: 8. In germline, CDR1 is GTSNPN, CDR2 SVGIG (reference sequence). The CDR3 is 12 residues long. In DNA, the CDR3 is TGTGCCTGCAGACAGGGTGGTGGTGGCTACACCTTC. This encodes CACRQGGGGYTF.

This chain connects TRBV18 to TRBJ1-5; possible D gene TRBD1, 6 bases. The V end lost 6 bases, the J end lost 4 bases, and 13 bases lay between the germline ends. The CDR3 is made up of 14 amino acids. Germline V CDR1 and CDR2: KGHSH, LQKENI. The CDR3 region has the DNA TGTGCCAGCTCCCGGACAGCCGGGAATCAGCCCCAGCATTTT. It specifies CASSRTAGNQPQHF.

The chain links TRBV5-1 to TRBJ2-3, with 10 bases fitting TRBD2. Losses at the gene ends were 2 bases for V and 5 bases for J; bases not matched to a gene: 5. The CDR3 spans 15 residues. Germline V gene sequence: CDR1 SGHRS, CDR2 YFSETQ. Here the CDR3 reads CASSLSGRAQDTQYF. The CDR3 nucleotides read TGCGCCAGCAGCTTAAGCGGGAGGGCCCAAGATACGCAGTATTTT.

Written as DNA, the CDR3 is TGTGCCAGCAGCTTTAAGTCGGGGGGCAGTCCTAACTATGGCTACACCTTC. Amino acid sequence: CASSFKSGGSPNYGYTF. This chain joins TRBV7-2 and TRBJ1-2; TRBD1 is a possible D gene (6 bases). The germline CDR1 and CDR2 sequences are SGHTA and FQGNSA. Trimming stripped 3 bases from V and 0 bases from J, with 17 bases between. This CDR3 has 17 residues.

This clone was detected only once. The V call is TRBV4-1, the J call TRBJ2-2; TRBD2 is a possible D gene (7 bases). In germline, CDR1 is MGHRA, CDR2 YSYEKL. V lost 0 bases to trimming and J lost 6 bases, with 8 bases between them. This CDR3 is 14 amino acids long. The CDR3: CASSQEGGPGELFF. The CDR3 DNA follows: TGCGCCAGCAGCCAAGAGGGGGGGCCCGGGGAGCTGTTTTTT.

The chain links TRBV7-9 to TRBJ2-3; no reliable D call. The CDR3 sequence is 13 residues long. V was pared by 5 bases and J by 6 bases, with 12 bases between. Germline V gene sequence: CDR1 SEHNR, CDR2 FQNEAQ (reference sequence). The chain's CDR3 is CASSPRLEDTQYF. CDR3 sequence (DNA): TGTGCCAGCAGCCCCCGGCTGGAGGATACGCAGTATTTT.